The 21 T cell receptor beta chains below come from one sample, sequenced in a study of OX40 agonist ivuxolimab in advanced cancers. Some clones are missing from TCRdb's copy, which holds only in-frame ones; the method was immunoSEQ multiplex PCR. Found here are 75,000 to 80,000 clones, around 87% of them singletons; the top ten hold approximately 6.2%. The sample consisted of CD4+ or CD8+ T cells sorted from blood, taken in a trial of the OX40 agonist ivuxolimab. The receptor source for this set is an adult with an advanced solid tumor such as melanoma, head and neck, liver or kidney cancer.

V is TRBV5-1 and J is TRBJ1-2, with 9 bases that match TRBD1. CDR1 and CDR2 from the germline V gene are SGHRS and YFSETQ. Trimming removed 4 bases from V and 2 bases from J; junction bases left unmatched: 3. The CDR3 consists of 14 residues. CDR3 protein: CASSTQGANYGYTF. CDR3 coding DNA: TGCGCCAGCAGCACACAGGGGGCCAACTATGGCTACACCTTC.

This chain uses TRBV18 with TRBJ2-3; 10 bases align to TRBD2. The CDR3 totals 13 residues. The junction had 6 bases not matched to a gene; V was cut back by 5 bases and J by 10 bases. CDR1 and CDR2 (germline): KGHSH, LQKENI. The CDR3 DNA reads as TGTGCCAGCTCAGAGCGGGGGGGCCTATCGCAGTATTTT. Protein sequence: CASSERGGLSQYF.

This clone was recorded only once. This chain connects TRBV28 to TRBJ1-2; TRBD1 matches at 8 bases. The V segment lost 1 base and the J segment 0 bases; nucleotides outside the gene matches: 4. The CDR3 is 16 residues long. Germline V gene sequence: CDR1 MDHEN, CDR2 SYDVKM. CDR3 region: CASSLFRDRPNYGYTF. The CDR3 nucleotides are TGTGCCAGCAGTTTATTCAGGGACAGGCCTAACTATGGCTACACCTTC.

The V gene is TRBV4-3, the J gene TRBJ2-5; tentative D call: TRBD2 (7 bases). CDR3 length: 16 amino acids. V was pared by 3 bases and J by 4 bases, with 18 bases between. The germline V gene has CDR1 LGHNA and CDR2 YSLEER. The CDR3 sequence: CASSHGEGGGLETQYF. As DNA, the CDR3 is TGCGCCAGCAGCCATGGAGAAGGGGGGGGGTTAGAGACCCAGTACTTC.

The chain couples TRBV27 to TRBJ1-6; D is ambiguous. V shed 3 bases and J shed 8 bases, with 11 bases lying between them. This CDR3 spans 14 amino acids. The germline gives CDR1 MNHEY, CDR2 SMNVEV (reference sequence). CDR3 DNA sequence: TGTGCCAGCAGTTTTTTCCTTCTCGATTCACCCCTCCACTTT. It yields the protein CASSFFLLDSPLHF.

The rearrangement uses TRBV25-1 and TRBJ2-7; D not resolved. This CDR3 region has 14 residues. Trimming removed 3 bases from V and 0 bases from J, with 9 bases in between. CDR1 MGHDK and CDR2 SYGVNS come from the germline V gene. Here the CDR3 reads CASSDVRSSYEQYF. The CDR3, as DNA: TGTGCCAGCAGTGATGTGAGGAGCTCCTACGAGCAGTACTTC.

This chain uses TRBV25-1 with TRBJ2-7; 8 nucleotides align to TRBD2. The germline V gene encodes CDR1 MGHDK and CDR2 SYGVNS. V trimming: 6 bases; J trimming: 6 bases; junction bases outside the gene matches: 4. The CDR3 contains 12 residues. CDR3 DNA: TGTGCCAGCAGAGGGCTAGCGGGCGAGCAGTACTTC. Translating it yields CASRGLAGEQYF.

This CDR3 reads CASSPVRQNNEQFF. CDR3 DNA: TGTGCCAGCAGTCCAGTCCGCCAAAACAATGAGCAGTTCTTC. This chain links TRBV27 with TRBJ2-1; D call uncertain. This CDR3 contains 14 residues. With 5 bases removed from V and 5 bases from J, the gap between germline ends came to 13 bases. Germline V gene data show CDR1 as MNHEY and CDR2 as SMNVEV (reference sequence).

The CDR3 DNA reads as TGCACCAGCAGCCCCGCCAGTTGGTGGGTAGCGGGACCCCCCGGCGTTGAGCAGTTCTTC. Its protein product is CTSSPASWWVAGPPGVEQFF. V usage is TRBV1 and J usage is TRBJ2-1; TRBD2 is taken as the D call from the table, unchecked against the DNA. TRBV1 is a listed pseudogene. CDR3 size: 20 residues.

This clone has a handful of counts. The chain recombines TRBV6-6 with TRBJ1-1, with TRBD1 matching 8 bases. The germline V gene encodes CDR1 MNHNY and CDR2 SVGAGI (reference sequence). The CDR3 has 15 amino acids. The V and J ends lost 5 bases and 5 bases, in that order; junction bases with no gene match: 10. The CDR3 sequence: CASSNAGGAVTEAFF. The CDR3 nucleotides read TGTGCCAGCAGTAACGCAGGGGGCGCGGTGACTGAAGCTTTCTTT.

The gene calls are TRBV6-5 and TRBJ1-5; D is possibly TRBD1 (5 bases). The V end lost 7 bases, the J end lost 3 bases, and 16 bases lay between the germline ends. From germline, CDR1 is MNHEY and CDR2 SVGAGI. This CDR3 contains 15 residues. The CDR3 region has the DNA TGTGCCAGCACCCCCGGGGGGGGGACCAATCAGCCCCAGCATTTT. Amino acid sequence: CASTPGGGTNQPQHF.

V and J are TRBV6-1 and TRBJ2-1; D remains unclear. Trimming removed 7 bases at V and 3 bases at J, with 4 bases between. The germline CDR1 and CDR2 sequences are MNHNS and SASEGT. The CDR3 runs 11 residues. The CDR3 DNA is TGTGCCAGCACGGGCTACAATGAGCAGTTCTTC. Translation: CASTGYNEQFF.

This clone was recorded only once. The chain joins TRBV30 to TRBJ1-1, with D perhaps TRBD1 (5 bases). There are 12 residues in the CDR3. The ends were cut back, 5 bases at V and 3 bases at J, with 10 bases in the middle. Germline V gives CDR1 GTSNPN, CDR2 SVGIG (reference sequence). The CDR3 is CAWGGLYTEAFF. In DNA form, the CDR3 reads TGTGCCTGGGGGGGATTGTACACTGAAGCTTTCTTT.

This chain connects TRBV10-2 to TRBJ2-2; 10 nucleotides agree with TRBD2. Germline assignment: CDR1 WSHSY and CDR2 SAAADI. V was pared by 6 bases and J by 6 bases, with 10 bases of the junction left unmatched. There are 16 residues in the CDR3. This chain's CDR3 is CASRTSGRLAAGELFF. CDR3 DNA sequence: TGCGCCAGCAGGACTAGCGGGCGTTTAGCAGCCGGGGAGCTGTTTTTT.

The chain uses TRBV5-4 and TRBJ2-2; D is undetermined. V gave up 4 bases and J gave up 2 bases, with 15 bases separating them. The CDR3 extends over 16 amino acids. The germline gives CDR1 SGHNT, CDR2 YYREEE (reference sequence). The DNA for the CDR3 is TGTGCCAGCAGCCCCGTCAGACGGTTTAACACCGGGGAGCTGTTTTTT. Its protein product is CASSPVRRFNTGELFF.

J is TRBJ2-5 and V is TRBV9, with D possibly matching TRBD2 (5 bases). The CDR3 is made up of 14 amino acids. Trimming removed 1 base at V and 4 bases at J, with 11 bases between. The germline V gene has CDR1 SGDLS and CDR2 YYNGEE. The CDR3 protein is CASSVRKAGETQYF. The CDR3 nucleotides are TGTGCCAGCAGCGTAAGAAAGGCGGGAGAGACCCAGTACTTC.

This clone was observed a single time. The V and J genes are TRBV4-3 and TRBJ2-5; 8 nucleotides agree with TRBD1. The J call may be mistaken, given a closer DNA end match to TRBJ2-7. Germline CDR1 LGHNA, CDR2 YSLEER. The CDR3 is made up of 14 amino acids. DNA for the CDR3: TGCGCCAGCAGCCCGACAGGGGTCCGGTACGAGCAGTACTTC. Its translation is CASSPTGVRYEQYF.

V usage is TRBV28 and J usage is TRBJ2-7; D assignment may be TRBD1 or TRBD2 (5 bases each). Germline V CDR1 and CDR2: MDHEN, SYDVKM. The CDR3 loop spans 13 amino acids. Trimming cost V 8 bases and J 6 bases, with 17 bases left between them. The CDR3 bases are TGTGCCAGCGGGAGATCAGGGATCGGCGAGCAGTACTTC. It yields the protein CASGRSGIGEQYF.

J is TRBJ1-1 and V is TRBV28; D possibly corresponds to TRBD1 (5 bases). This CDR3 spans 13 amino acids. Germline CDR1 reads MDHEN; CDR2 reads SYDVKM. The ends were cut back, 6 bases at V and 7 bases at J, with 15 bases in the middle. The CDR3 DNA is TGTGCCAGCAGCTTTACGGGGCGCGGTGAAGCTTTCTTT. Translated: CASSFTGRGEAFF.

CDR3 region: CASSARDRGFEQYF. In nucleotides, the CDR3 is TGTGCCAGCAGCGCGCGGGACAGGGGATTCGAGCAGTACTTC. The chain uses TRBV9 and TRBJ2-7, with TRBD1 matching 10 bases. With 3 bases clipped from V and 6 bases from J, the junction kept 6 bases outside the gene matches. The CDR3 length is 14 residues. The V gene's germline CDR1 is SGDLS and CDR2 YYNGEE.

V gene TRBV14 combines with J gene TRBJ2-1, with D unclear. The CDR3 runs 14 residues. Trimming cost V 0 bases and J 10 bases, with 13 bases left between them. Germline-derived CDR1 and CDR2 are SGHDN and FVKESK. For the CDR3, the DNA is TGTGCCAGCAGCCAAGAAACAGCTACAAGGGAGCAGTTCTTC. The encoded protein is CASSQETATREQFF. The complete variable domain, with remaining parts taken from reference TRBV14 and TRBJ2-1, reads EAGVTQFPSHSVIEKGQTVTLRCDPISGHDNLYWYRRVMGKEIKFLLHFVKESKQDESGMPNNRFLAERTGGTYSTLKVQPAELEDSGVYFCASSQETATREQFFGPGTRLTVL.